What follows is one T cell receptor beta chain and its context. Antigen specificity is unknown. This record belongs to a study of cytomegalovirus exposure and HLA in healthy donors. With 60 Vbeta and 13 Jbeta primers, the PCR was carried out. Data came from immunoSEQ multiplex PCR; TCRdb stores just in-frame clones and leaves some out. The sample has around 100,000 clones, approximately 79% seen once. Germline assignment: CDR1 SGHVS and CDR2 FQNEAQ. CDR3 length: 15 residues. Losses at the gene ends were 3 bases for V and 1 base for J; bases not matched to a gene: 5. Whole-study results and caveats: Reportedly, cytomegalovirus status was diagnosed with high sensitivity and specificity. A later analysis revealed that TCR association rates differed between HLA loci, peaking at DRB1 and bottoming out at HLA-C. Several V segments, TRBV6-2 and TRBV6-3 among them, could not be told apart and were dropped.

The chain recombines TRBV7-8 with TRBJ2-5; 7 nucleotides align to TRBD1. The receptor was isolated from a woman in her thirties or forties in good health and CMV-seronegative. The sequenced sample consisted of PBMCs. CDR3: CASSFIEGAQETQYF. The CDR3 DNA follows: TGTGCCAGCAGCTTCATCGAGGGGGCCCAAGAGACCCAGTACTTC.